The 18 T cell receptor beta chains below come from one sample, sequenced in a study of T-cell reconstitution after alpha-beta-depleted transplantation in children. Unique molecular identifiers were incorporated during preparation of the TCRbeta library. Each CDR3 protein is one row after TCRdb ran MiXCR on the PCR reads. The data hold approximately 800,000 distinct CDR3 sequences, with roughly 15% observed a single time. Sample: PBMCs, mostly from graft donor cells, taken 360 days after TCRalphabeta/CD19-depleted stem cell transplant. These TCRs come from a male patient under 18 who had a stem cell transplant for acute lymphoblastic leukemia, so the T cells may come from the graft donor.

The chain employs TRBV11-2 and TRBJ2-1, with TRBD2 identical over 10 bases. The CDR3 consists of 19 residues. Trimming removed 3 bases from V and 2 bases from J; junction bases left unmatched: 13. Germline V gene data show CDR1 as SGHAT and CDR2 as FQNNGV. CDR3: CASSLPRTSGGWAYNEQFF. CDR3 coding DNA: TGTGCCAGCAGCTTGCCCCGGACTAGCGGAGGATGGGCCTACAATGAGCAGTTCTTC. Full variable domain (missing parts from reference TRBV11-2 and TRBJ2-1): EAGVAQSPRYKIIEKRQSVAFWCNPISGHATLYWYQQILGQGPKLLIQFQNNGVVDDSQLPKDRFSAERLKGVDSTLKIQPAKLEDSAVYLCASSLPRTSGGWAYNEQFFGPGTRLTVL.

The sample holds many counts of this clonotype. This CDR3 is CASSLLGLAGRDTQYF. In DNA, the CDR3 is TGTGCCAGCAGCTTATTGGGACTAGCGGGACGAGATACGCAGTATTTT. The chain couples TRBV7-2 to TRBJ2-3; TRBD2 aligns across 13 bases. The V gene end was trimmed by 2 bases and the J gene end by 5 bases; junction bases not matched to a gene: 4. The CDR3 totals 16 residues. The germline gives CDR1 SGHTA, CDR2 FQGNSA. Looking up the rest from reference TRBV7-2 and TRBJ2-3 gives the full variable domain: GAGVSQSPSNKVTEKGKDVELRCDPISGHTALYWYRQSLGQGLEFLIYFQGNSAPDKSGLPSDRFSAERTGGSVSTLTIQRTQQEDSAVYLCASSLLGLAGRDTQYFGPGTRLTVL.

Of note for this clonotype: A much larger clone lies one base from this, so it may be a read error. The chain has TRBV5-1 and TRBJ2-1; TRBD2 agrees at 7 bases. The trim removed 6 bases at V and 3 bases at J, leaving 9 bases unmatched. There are 15 residues in the CDR3. Germline loops: CDR1 SGHRS, CDR2 YFSETQ. Here the CDR3 DNA reads TGCGCCAGCAACGCTCAGGGCGGGAGCTACAATGAGCAGTTCTTC. It translates to CASNAQGGSYNEQFF.

This clonotype has at least ten counts. V usage is TRBV15 and J usage is TRBJ2-3, with 7 bases lining up with TRBD2. Trimming took 3 bases from V and 4 from J; bases not matched to a gene: 7. This CDR3 contains 15 residues. CDR1 LNHNV and CDR2 YYDKDF come from the germline V gene (reference sequence). The CDR3: CATSRLAVSADTQYF. CDR3 coding DNA: TGTGCCACCAGCAGGCTAGCGGTTTCGGCAGATACGCAGTATTTT.

This clonotype has more than one count but fewer than ten. The V call is TRBV5-1, the J call TRBJ1-2, with 8 bases fitting TRBD1. The CDR3 runs to 14 residues. Germline V gives CDR1 SGHRS, CDR2 YFSETQ. The V gene end was trimmed by 4 bases and the J gene end by 4 bases; junction bases not matched to a gene: 6. The CDR3 coding sequence is TGCGCCAGCAGCAAGGACAGGGCGGTCTATGGCTACACCTTC. It encodes CASSKDRAVYGYTF.

The rearrangement links TRBV12-3 or TRBV12-4 to TRBJ1-2; no definite D call. Trimming cost V 2 bases and J 13 bases, with 11 bases left between them. The CDR3 sequence is 11 residues long. The CDR3, as DNA: TGTGCCAGCAGTTTACTGGGTCCAGGCACCTTC. Protein sequence: CASSLLGPGTF.

This chain joins TRBV10-3 and TRBJ2-7, with 8 nucleotides matching TRBD1. The V and J ends lost 7 bases and 0 bases, in that order; junction bases with no gene match: 2. The CDR3 has 13 residues. From germline, CDR1 is ENHRY and CDR2 SYGVKD. CDR3 region: CAIKDRVSYEQYF. CDR3 in DNA: TGTGCCATCAAGGACAGGGTCTCCTACGAGCAGTACTTC.

This clonotype came up many times. The rearrangement joins TRBV11-2 to TRBJ1-5, with D perhaps matching TRBD1 (6 bases). The V end was cut by 0 bases, the J end by 9 bases, with 9 bases between. The CDR3 runs 13 residues. Per germline, CDR1 SGHAT and CDR2 FQNNGV. CDR3 sequence: CASSLDGRGPQHF. For the CDR3, the DNA is TGTGCCAGCAGCTTAGATGGCAGGGGGCCCCAGCATTTT.

The chain couples TRBV21-1 to TRBJ2-7. TRBV21-1 is a pseudogene. The CDR3 has 15 amino acids. The DNA for the CDR3 is TGTGCCAGCACCGCGGCAGCTAGCGAGTCCTACGAGCAGTACTTC. Its protein product is CASTAAASESYEQYF.

This clonotype was counted only a few times. The V gene is TRBV28, the J gene TRBJ1-5, with 7 bases lining up with TRBD1. The CDR3 has 15 amino acids. Germline-derived CDR1 and CDR2 are MDHEN and SYDVKM. The V gene end was trimmed by 6 bases and the J gene end by 8 bases; junction bases not matched to a gene: 13. CDR3 protein: CASSPQGGRDKPQHF. CDR3 DNA: TGTGCCAGCAGCCCCCAGGGGGGGAGAGACAAGCCCCAGCATTTT. The full variable domain, rest sourced from reference TRBV28 and TRBJ1-5, is DVKVTQSSRYLVKRTGEKVFLECVQDMDHENMFWYRQDPGLGLRLIYFSYDVKMKEKGDIPEGYSVSREKKERFSLILESASTNQTSMYLCASSPQGGRDKPQHFGDGTRLSIL.

V gene TRBV12-3 or TRBV12-4 combines with J gene TRBJ1-5; 10 bases align to TRBD1. This CDR3 has 15 amino acids. V gave up 6 bases and J gave up 7 bases; unmatched junction bases: 9. In DNA, the CDR3 is TGTGCCAGCAGCCGGGACAGGGGTATTTCCCAGCCCCAGCATTTT. Amino acid sequence: CASSRDRGISQPQHF.

The chain recombines TRBV29-1 with TRBJ2-5, with D possibly being TRBD1 (6 bases). V shed 4 bases and J shed 11 bases, with 17 bases lying between them. The CDR3 contains 12 residues. In germline, CDR1 is SQVTM, CDR2 ANQGSEA. The CDR3 protein is CSVGQENRVQYF. The CDR3 DNA sequence: TGCAGCGTTGGACAGGAAAACAGAGTACAGTACTTC. The whole variable domain, filled in from reference TRBV29-1 and TRBJ2-5, reads SAVISQKPSRDICQRGTSLTIQCQVDSQVTMMFWYRQQPGQSLTLIATANQGSEATYESGFVIDKFPISRPNLTFSTLTVSNMSPEDSSIYLCSVGQENRVQYFGPGTRLLVL.

Here the CDR3 DNA reads TGTGCCAGCTCATCGGCTAGCGGCTCCTACGAGCAGTACTTC. Translated: CASSSASGSYEQYF. V is TRBV18 and J is TRBJ2-7, with 7 bases aligning to TRBD2. The J segment lost 0 bases and the V segment lost 5 bases, leaving 4 bases of the junction unmatched. Germline-derived CDR1 and CDR2 are KGHSH and LQKENI. This CDR3 comprises 14 residues.

The CDR3 loop reads CASTIAGVPYEQYF. Written as DNA, the CDR3 is TGTGCCAGCACCATAGCGGGAGTCCCCTACGAGCAGTACTTC. This chain joins TRBV7-2 and TRBJ2-7, with 9 bases matching TRBD2. Germline assignment: CDR1 SGHTA and CDR2 FQGNSA. This CDR3 comprises 14 residues. V lost 7 bases and J lost 2; bases outside the gene matches: 6. The whole variable domain, filled in from reference TRBV7-2 and TRBJ2-7, reads GAGVSQSPSNKVTEKGKDVELRCDPISGHTALYWYRQSLGQGLEFLIYFQGNSAPDKSGLPSDRFSAERTGGSVSTLTIQRTQQEDSAVYLCASTIAGVPYEQYFGPGTRLTVT.

This clonotype was observed a few times. The chain links TRBV27 to TRBJ1-2; tentative D call: TRBD1 (5 bases). V was shortened by 2 bases and J by 3 bases, with 7 bases between the two germline ends. Germline V gene sequence: CDR1 MNHEY, CDR2 SMNVEV (reference sequence). CDR3 size: 13 residues. The CDR3 reads CASSLGTYYGYTF. For the CDR3, the DNA is TGTGCCAGCAGTTTAGGGACTTACTATGGCTACACCTTC.

The rearrangement uses TRBV7-6 and TRBJ2-1; the D gene is possibly TRBD2 (6 bases). With 5 bases removed from V and 7 bases from J, the gap between germline ends came to 15 bases. Germline CDR1 and CDR2: SGHVS and FNYEAQ. There are 14 residues in the CDR3. Here the CDR3 DNA reads TGTGCCAGCAGCGACGGGAGAGGAAGAAATGAGCAGTTCTTC. Its translation: CASSDGRGRNEQFF.

J is TRBJ2-1 and V is TRBV5-1; 15 nucleotides align to TRBD2. V lost 4 bases to trimming and J lost 1 base; unmatched junction nucleotides: 6. CDR1 and CDR2 (germline): SGHRS, YFSETQ. The CDR3 runs to 18 residues. CDR3 region: CASSVGLAGGWSYNEQFF. CDR3 sequence (DNA): TGCGCCAGCAGCGTGGGACTAGCGGGAGGTTGGTCCTACAATGAGCAGTTCTTC.

This clonotype occurred many times. One end of the junction is discordant with germline, which a read error may explain. V and J are TRBV5-1 and TRBJ2-7, with 10 bases aligning to TRBD1. The CDR3 runs to 14 residues. The V gene's germline CDR1 is SGHRS and CDR2 YFSETQ. The CDR3, as DNA: TGTGCCAGCAGTTCCGGACAGGGGGCCTACGAGCAGTACTTC. Translating gives CASSSGQGAYEQYF.